These 24 T cell receptor beta chains originate from one sample sequenced in a study of Tregs in tolerant kidney transplant recipients. Related graft donors supplied nonmyeloablative bone marrow transplants, and mixed chimerism was transient. Only in-frame clones appear in the TCRdb table, and some are missing; sequencing was by immunoSEQ multiplex PCR. Counted here are 65,000 or so clones, more than 75% occurring once; the ten biggest clones make up 3.8%. The sample here was CD4+ T cells from blood (PBMCs), taken 6 months after the transplant. Receptors were obtained from a human patient who received a combined kidney and bone marrow transplant. Some T cells here may be from the graft donor.

Notes on this clone: A read error may produce the germline difference seen at one junction end. The chain recombines TRBV18 with TRBJ1-1, with no clear D. The CDR3 is 15 amino acids. Germline CDR1 KGHSH, CDR2 LQKENI. The CDR3 spells CASSPSTGRNTEAFF. Here the CDR3 DNA reads TGTGCCAGTTCACCGTCGACTGGAAGAAACACTGAAGCTTTCTTT.

The V and J genes are TRBV19 and TRBJ2-2; no firm D call. This CDR3 is built from 18 residues. Between the trimmed V and J ends, which lost 2 bases and 3 bases, there was a span of 19 bases. Germline loops: CDR1 LNHDA, CDR2 SQIVND (reference sequence). This CDR3 is CASSILGGLGAYTGELFF. CDR3 coding DNA: TGTGCCAGTAGTATACTCGGTGGTTTGGGCGCGTACACCGGGGAGCTGTTTTTT.

This CDR3 is CASSKAGPSYEQYF. The CDR3 region has the DNA TGTGCCAGCAGTAAAGCGGGGCCATCCTACGAGCAGTACTTC. The V gene is TRBV5-8, the J gene TRBJ2-7; TRBD2 aligns across 7 bases. Per the germline V gene, CDR1 is SGHTS and CDR2 is YDEGEE. The CDR3 runs to 14 residues. After removal of 5 bases from V and 1 base from J, the junction contained 6 bases not matched to a gene.

The rearrangement links TRBV29-1 to TRBJ2-7; 8 bases map to TRBD1. This CDR3 has 13 residues. Unmatched junction bases numbered 3, after V lost 4 bases and J lost 1 base. Germline values: CDR1 SQVTM, CDR2 ANQGSEA. The CDR3 reads CSVGTGPSYEQYF. CDR3 coding DNA: TGCAGCGTTGGGACAGGGCCTTCCTACGAGCAGTACTTC.

The chain links TRBV9 to TRBJ2-1; 8 bases map to TRBD2. The length of the CDR3 is 16 residues. CDR1 and CDR2 from the germline V gene are SGDLS and YYNGEE. J lost 4 bases, V lost 3 bases, and 9 bases had no gene match. The CDR3 coding sequence is TGTGCCAGCAGCGATCCGAGCGGGGGCGCGTACAATGAGCAGTTCTTC. Translating gives CASSDPSGGAYNEQFF.

This rearrangement joins TRBV7-9 to TRBJ2-7; 8 nucleotides agree with TRBD1. This CDR3 is built from 15 residues. The V gene end was trimmed by 5 bases and the J gene end by 0 bases; junction bases not matched to a gene: 6. Germline V gene sequence: CDR1 SEHNR, CDR2 FQNEAQ (reference sequence). In nucleotides, the CDR3 is TGTGCCAGCAGCCGCCCGGGACAGGTCTCCTACGAGCAGTACTTC. It encodes CASSRPGQVSYEQYF.

V gene TRBV14 combines with J gene TRBJ1-2; D is undetermined. Germline values: CDR1 SGHDN, CDR2 FVKESK. CDR3 length: 16 residues. V was shortened by 0 bases and J by 4 bases, with 15 bases between the two germline ends. The CDR3 is CASSQEGSLPFYGYTF. The DNA of the CDR3 is TGTGCCAGCAGCCAAGAGGGGAGTCTGCCGTTCTATGGCTACACCTTC.

CDR3 in amino acids: CASSRTLANYGYTF. The CDR3 bases are TGTGCCAGTAGTAGGACTCTAGCTAACTATGGCTACACCTTC. The chain uses TRBV19 and TRBJ1-2; D is undetermined. The CDR3 covers 14 residues. Looked up from germline, CDR1 is LNHDA and CDR2 is SQIVND (reference sequence). V lost 4 bases and J lost 0, with 9 bases in between.

This chain joins TRBV5-6 and TRBJ2-5, with D unclear. CDR1 and CDR2 (germline): SGHDT, YYEEEE. Trimming removed 5 bases from V and 1 base from J, with 9 bases in between. This CDR3 has 13 amino acids. CDR3 sequence: CASRAGSQETQYF. As DNA, the CDR3 is TGTGCCAGCAGGGCCGGGTCCCAAGAGACCCAGTACTTC.

V and J are TRBV6-6 and TRBJ1-6, with D perhaps matching TRBD1 (6 bases). Trimming took 2 bases from V and 7 from J, leaving 9 bases between them. The germline V gene encodes CDR1 MNHNY and CDR2 SVGAGI (reference sequence). The CDR3 has 14 amino acids. The CDR3 DNA reads as TGTGCCAGCAGTTACGCAGGGGAGAATTCACCCCTCCACTTT. This codes for CASSYAGENSPLHF.

This clone was recorded once. This chain uses TRBV30 with TRBJ2-7, with 7 bases that match TRBD2. The V gene's germline CDR1 is GTSNPN and CDR2 SVGIG (reference sequence). The CDR3 extends over 15 amino acids. The V and J ends lost 5 bases and 5 bases, in that order; junction bases with no gene match: 15. The CDR3 DNA sequence: TGTGCCTGGGGGCCAGAATGGAGCGGGGCCGACGAGCAGTACTTC. This encodes CAWGPEWSGADEQYF.

The gene calls are TRBV6-5 and TRBJ2-7; D perhaps matches TRBD1 (6 bases). Trimming removed 5 bases at V and 4 bases at J, with 15 bases between. Germline V gene data show CDR1 as MNHEY and CDR2 as SVGAGI. The CDR3 sequence is 14 residues long. CDR3 coding DNA: TGTGCCAGCAGTAGCCAACAGGGTTGGTACGAGCAGTACTTC. As protein: CASSSQQGWYEQYF.

This clone was seen only a few times. The J gene is TRBJ1-4, the V gene TRBV6-1, with D unresolved. V dropped 1 base and J dropped 7 bases, with 10 bases sitting between them. This CDR3 has 14 amino acids. Germline V gene data show CDR1 as MNHNS and CDR2 as SASEGT. This CDR3 reads CASSEGRAREKLFF. In nucleotides, the CDR3 is TGTGCCAGCAGTGAAGGGAGGGCGCGTGAAAAACTGTTTTTT.

V and J are TRBV29-1 and TRBJ2-5; 8 nucleotides agree with TRBD1. Germline-derived CDR1 and CDR2 are SQVTM and ANQGSEA. This CDR3 comprises 16 residues. The trim removed 0 bases at V and 3 bases at J, leaving 9 bases unmatched. DNA of the CDR3: TGCAGCGTTGAAGATCCTCGGACAGGGAAAAAAGAGACCCAGTACTTC. Its protein is CSVEDPRTGKKETQYF.

The CDR3, as DNA: TGTGCCAGCAGCCGTCCCTGGACAGGGCACAGCACAGATACGCAGTATTTT. It translates to CASSRPWTGHSTDTQYF. This rearrangement joins TRBV7-2 to TRBJ2-3, with 8 bases lining up with TRBD1. J gave up 0 bases and V 5 bases, and 10 bases lay outside the gene matches. The germline CDR1 and CDR2 sequences are SGHTA and FQGNSA. This CDR3 comprises 17 residues.

This chain joins TRBV23-1 and TRBJ2-7; a possible D gene is TRBD2 (6 bases). Being an ORF, TRBV23-1 has a function that is uncertain. Trimming took off 0 bases at V and 4 bases at J, with 19 bases between the two ends. The CDR3 extends over 17 amino acids. Here the CDR3 DNA reads TGCGCCAGCAGTCAATCCGGAATTCGGGGGAACCAATACGAGCAGTACTTC. Its translation is CASSQSGIRGNQYEQYF.

The chain recombines TRBV19 with TRBJ2-7; D possibly corresponds to TRBD1 (6 bases). Germline CDR1 is LNHDA and CDR2 is SQIVND (reference sequence). Trimming pared 7 bases from V and 1 base from J, leaving 11 bases between. This CDR3 spans 13 amino acids. The CDR3 here is CASTGEGSYEQYF. The DNA for the CDR3 is TGTGCCAGTACAGGGGAAGGATCCTACGAGCAGTACTTC.

The J gene is TRBJ2-3, the V gene TRBV5-1, with 8 bases matching TRBD1. The ends lost 4 bases at V and 1 base at J; junction bases unmatched: 8. The germline V gene has CDR1 SGHRS and CDR2 YFSETQ. The CDR3 has 16 residues. CDR3 sequence reads: CASSPLTGEGTDTQYF. The CDR3 nucleotides are TGCGCCAGCAGCCCTCTGACAGGGGAAGGCACAGATACGCAGTATTTT. Looking up the rest from reference TRBV5-1 and TRBJ2-3 gives the full variable domain: KAGVTQTPRYLIKTRGQQVTLSCSPISGHRSVSWYQQTPGQGLQFLFEYFSETQRNKGNFPGRFSGRQFSNSRSEMNVSTLELGDSALYLCASSPLTGEGTDTQYFGPGTRLTVL.

V usage is TRBV5-1 and J usage is TRBJ2-5; D is ambiguous. Trimming removed 0 bases from V and 4 bases from J, with 7 bases in between. In germline, CDR1 is SGHRS, CDR2 YFSETQ. This CDR3 comprises 13 residues. The CDR3 is CASSLAPRETQYF. The CDR3 nucleotides read TGCGCCAGCAGCTTGGCCCCCCGAGAGACCCAGTACTTC.

The V call is TRBV6-5, the J call TRBJ1-5; 7 bases fit TRBD1. Germline V lookup: CDR1 MNHEY, CDR2 SVGAGI. With 6 bases clipped from V and 5 bases from J, the junction kept 10 bases outside the gene matches. The CDR3 has 15 residues. CDR3 DNA: TGTGCCAGCAGCTACGACAGGGAGAGGGATCAGCCCCAGCATTTT. Translating it yields CASSYDRERDQPQHF.

V and J are TRBV7-8 and TRBJ2-6; the D is unclear. V gave up 5 bases and J gave up 5 bases, with 22 bases separating them. This CDR3 has 18 amino acids. The germline gives CDR1 SGHVS, CDR2 FQNEAQ. CDR3 amino acids: CASSIWAYPQSRANVLTF. The DNA of the CDR3 is TGTGCCAGCAGCATATGGGCTTACCCACAAAGTCGGGCCAACGTCCTGACTTTC.

The V and J genes are TRBV18 and TRBJ1-1; 9 nucleotides agree with TRBD1. The CDR3 runs to 14 residues. The V segment lost 4 bases and the J segment 13 bases; nucleotides outside the gene matches: 13. CDR1 and CDR2 from the germline V gene are KGHSH and LQKENI. Here the CDR3 DNA reads TGTGCCAGCTCACTCAACCCCGACAGGGGGTATGGTTTCTTT. This codes for CASSLNPDRGYGFF.

This rearrangement joins TRBV30 to TRBJ1-1, with 8 bases fitting TRBD1. This CDR3 region has 17 residues. Germline V CDR1 and CDR2: GTSNPN, SVGIG (reference sequence). After removal of 1 base from V and 5 bases from J, the junction contained 15 bases not matched to a gene. The CDR3 nucleotides are TGTGCCTGGAGTGACCCACCCTCGGACAGGGTTGATACTGAAGCTTTCTTT. Amino acid sequence: CAWSDPPSDRVDTEAFF.

This clone qualifies as medium-sized (0.01 to 0.1%). The V gene is TRBV10-3, the J gene TRBJ2-1; D is possibly TRBD2 (5 bases). V dropped 4 bases and J dropped 4 bases, with 8 bases sitting between them. This CDR3 has 13 residues. Germline values: CDR1 ENHRY, CDR2 SYGVKD. The DNA for the CDR3 is TGTGCCATCAGTGCCGGGGATTACAATGAGCAGTTCTTC. Encoded protein: CAISAGDYNEQFF.